This TCR beta chain was captured by sequencing in a study of blood T cell repertoires in COVID-19. The CDR3 consists of 17 residues. In the study's own analysis: Estimates of nucleated cell counts were drawn from the amplification of reference gene primers. The data were produced by immunoSEQ multiplex PCR, yet TCRdb's version contains in-frame clones alone and is incomplete. That table furnishes V, J and clone size, whereas the DNA furnished D and trimming. The sample lists approximately 390,000 clones; 85% to 90% were seen once. This chain uses TRBV21-1 with TRBJ1-5; the D call in the table, TRBD1, was not verified against the DNA. TRBV21-1 is shown as a pseudogene. Specimen: peripheral blood. This sequence originates from a man between 18 and 29 years old with active or convalescent COVID-19. CDR3 protein: CASSKVGQGGFRQPQHF. The CDR3 coding sequence is TGTGCCAGCAGCAAAGTCGGACAGGGAGGGTTTCGCCAGCCCCAGCATTTT.